A single sample is the source of the 20 T cell receptor beta chains below, sequenced in a study of shared clonotypes between healthy human individuals. Repertoires were generated with immunoSEQ multiplex PCR, while TCRdb's copy carries only in-frame clones and drops some. Of about 2.3 million clones in the sample, approximately 93% were seen once. Specimen: naive CD4+ T cells from PBMCs. The subset is: CD45RA+ positively selected. The source of these receptors is a man between 18 and 35 years old in good health. Some clones in this sample may be carry-over from other donors' samples.

The V call is TRBV11-2, the J call TRBJ1-5; no definite D call. The CDR3 has 13 amino acids. Germline CDR1 and CDR2: SGHAT and FQNNGV. Trimming took off 5 bases at V and 9 bases at J, with 14 bases between the two ends. The CDR3 loop reads CASSLGPRGPQHF. CDR3 coding DNA: TGTGCCAGCAGCCTCGGCCCCCGGGGGCCCCAGCATTTT.

V is TRBV7-3 and J is TRBJ2-1; 13 bases are a match to TRBD2. The length of the CDR3 is 15 residues. V dropped 5 bases and J dropped 9; count of bases not matched to a gene: 7. Germline values: CDR1 SGHTA, CDR2 FQGTGA. CDR3 sequence: CASSRGLAGAAEQFF. As DNA, the CDR3 is TGTGCCAGCAGCCGCGGACTAGCGGGAGCTGCTGAGCAGTTCTTC.

The chain combines TRBV7-2 with TRBJ2-5, with D possibly matching TRBD1 (6 bases). V was trimmed by 6 bases and J by 4 bases, leaving 15 bases between them. Per germline, CDR1 SGHTA and CDR2 FQGNSA. CDR3 length: 14 amino acids. CDR3 DNA sequence: TGTGCCAGCAGAGTAGCGCAACAGGGAGAGACCCAGTACTTC. It specifies CASRVAQQGETQYF.

In its sample, this clone was seen once. The chain employs TRBV28 and TRBJ2-7; no clear D gene. Trimming removed 6 bases at V and 7 bases at J, with 13 bases between. CDR1 is MDHEN and CDR2 is SYDVKM in the germline V gene. The CDR3 has 12 residues. CDR3 amino acids: CASSYQTREQYF. DNA of the CDR3: TGTGCCAGCAGCTACCAGACCCGGGAGCAGTACTTC.

This chain links TRBV5-4 with TRBJ2-5, with 10 bases lining up with TRBD2. Germline V gene lookup returns CDR1 SGHNT and CDR2 YYREEE (reference sequence). Germline trimming cut 4 bases from V and 8 bases from J; bases unmatched to any gene: 11. CDR3 size: 15 residues. The CDR3 DNA sequence: TGTGCCAGCAGCCCCCAACTAGCGGGGCCCGCTACCCAGTACTTC. Translated: CASSPQLAGPATQYF.

This clone has only a few counts. The chain carries TRBV29-1 and TRBJ1-2; tentatively, D is TRBD1 (5 bases). V lost 7 bases, J lost 6 bases, and 15 bases lay in between. Germline V lookup: CDR1 SQVTM, CDR2 ANQGSEA. The CDR3 runs to 12 residues. The CDR3 here is CSALRGVDGYTF. The CDR3 DNA sequence: TGCAGCGCCCTCCGAGGGGTGGATGGCTACACCTTC. Looking up the rest from reference TRBV29-1 and TRBJ1-2 gives the full variable domain: SAVISQKPSRDICQRGTSLTIQCQVDSQVTMMFWYRQQPGQSLTLIATANQGSEATYESGFVIDKFPISRPNLTFSTLTVSNMSPEDSSIYLCSALRGVDGYTFGSGTRLTVV.

This chain links TRBV19 with TRBJ2-7, with 12 bases aligning to TRBD2. V trimming: 5 bases; J trimming: 7 bases; junction bases outside the gene matches: 12. CDR3 length: 16 residues. The germline CDR1 and CDR2 sequences are LNHDA and SQIVND (reference sequence). The CDR3 protein is CASSLRLAGVSGEQYF. The CDR3 nucleotides are TGTGCCAGTAGTCTCCGACTAGCGGGAGTTTCGGGTGAGCAGTACTTC.

The chain is built from TRBV28 and TRBJ1-2, with D maybe TRBD1 (6 bases). Germline V lookup: CDR1 MDHEN, CDR2 SYDVKM. V lost 3 bases and J 7 bases, leaving 12 bases between the germline ends. The CDR3 sequence is 13 residues long. In nucleotides, the CDR3 is TGTGCCAGCAGTTTGGGGGGGCCGCCTGGCTACACCTTC. Translated: CASSLGGPPGYTF.

The V call is TRBV6-5, the J call TRBJ2-7; D might be TRBD2 (5 bases). Trimming took off 0 bases at V and 3 bases at J, with 12 bases between the two ends. Germline V lookup: CDR1 MNHEY, CDR2 SVGAGI. This CDR3 contains 15 residues. The CDR3 spells CASSYSFFGNYEQYF. The CDR3 region has the DNA TGTGCCAGCAGTTACTCTTTCTTCGGGAACTACGAGCAGTACTTC.

The chain carries TRBV5-1 and TRBJ2-7; either TRBD1 or TRBD2 may supply D (5 bases each). This CDR3 is 15 amino acids long. The V gene's germline CDR1 is SGHRS and CDR2 YFSETQ. Trimming stripped 6 bases from V and 5 bases from J, with 21 bases between. CDR3 sequence reads: CASKFLATPGHEQYF. In DNA, the CDR3 is TGCGCCAGCAAGTTCCTGGCCACCCCGGGGCACGAGCAGTACTTC.

The V gene is TRBV7-6, the J gene TRBJ2-5; TRBD2 agrees at 12 bases. The germline CDR1 and CDR2 sequences are SGHVS and FNYEAQ. This CDR3 region has 19 residues. With 5 bases clipped from V and 0 bases from J, the junction kept 13 bases outside the gene matches. CDR3 sequence reads: CASSRETSGGPSYQETQYF. The CDR3 nucleotides read TGTGCCAGCAGCAGGGAGACTAGCGGGGGCCCTTCTTACCAAGAGACCCAGTACTTC. The full variable domain, completed using reference TRBV7-6 and TRBJ2-5, is GAGVSQSPRYKVTKRGQDVALRCDPISGHVSLYWYRQALGQGPEFLTYFNYEAQQDKSGLPNDRFSAERPEGSISTLTIQRTEQRDSAMYRCASSRETSGGPSYQETQYFGPGTRLLVL.

The V and J genes are TRBV7-2 and TRBJ2-2; D gene uncertain. The CDR3 is 14 residues long. Trimming shortened V by 5 bases and J by 6 bases, and 13 bases separated the two germline ends. Germline V CDR1 and CDR2: SGHTA, FQGNSA. CDR3 amino acids: CASSTRSQAGELFF. The CDR3 DNA is TGTGCCAGCAGCACACGCTCCCAGGCCGGGGAGCTGTTTTTT. Supplemented by reference TRBV7-2 and TRBJ2-2, the full variable domain reads GAGVSQSPSNKVTEKGKDVELRCDPISGHTALYWYRQSLGQGLEFLIYFQGNSAPDKSGLPSDRFSAERTGGSVSTLTIQRTQQEDSAVYLCASSTRSQAGELFFGEGSRLTVL.

V and J are TRBV4-1 and TRBJ2-7; TRBD2 agrees at 12 bases. V lost 4 bases, J lost 3 bases, and 4 bases stayed unmatched. Germline V gene sequence: CDR1 MGHRA, CDR2 YSYEKL. CDR3 size: 15 residues. The DNA of the CDR3 is TGCGCCAGCAGCCGCTCGACTAGCGGGAGCTACGAGCAGTACTTC. Translated, it gives CASSRSTSGSYEQYF.

The rearrangement uses TRBV7-3 and TRBJ1-2; 8 nucleotides match TRBD1. CDR1 SGHTA and CDR2 FQGTGA come from the germline V gene. The CDR3 covers 16 residues. After removal of 4 bases from V and 0 bases from J, the junction contained 7 bases not matched to a gene. The CDR3 is CASSSLQQGANYGYTF. In DNA form, the CDR3 reads TGTGCCAGCAGCTCTCTCCAACAGGGGGCTAACTATGGCTACACCTTC.

This chain connects TRBV7-3 to TRBJ2-3; D unclear. Trimming shortened V by 4 bases and J by 4 bases, and 15 bases separated the two germline ends. CDR1 is SGHTA, CDR2 FQGTGA, per germline. CDR3 length: 15 amino acids. This CDR3 reads CASSSDSRYPDTQYF. CDR3 bases: TGTGCCAGCAGCTCTGATTCCCGATACCCAGATACGCAGTATTTT.

The rearrangement joins TRBV28 to TRBJ1-2; TRBD1 is a possible D gene (5 bases). The CDR3 runs 14 residues. CDR1 and CDR2 (germline): MDHEN, SYDVKM. V was pared by 3 bases and J by 4 bases, with 12 bases between. The CDR3 DNA is TGTGCCAGCAGTTTGAGCTGGGACTCCTATGGCTACACCTTC. This translates into CASSLSWDSYGYTF.

The V call is TRBV10-3, the J call TRBJ1-3; tentatively, D is TRBD1 (6 bases). CDR1 is ENHRY, CDR2 SYGVKD, per germline. The CDR3 contains 13 residues. V was trimmed by 7 bases and J by 8 bases, leaving 15 bases between them. CDR3 region: CAIMGTGTDTIYF. In DNA form, the CDR3 reads TGTGCCATCATGGGTACAGGGACGGACACCATATATTTT.

The CDR3 DNA sequence: TGCGCCAGCAGCAGTAGCGGGAGAGCAGATACGCAGTATTTT. As protein: CASSSSGRADTQYF. The chain employs TRBV5-1 and TRBJ2-3; 9 positions agree with TRBD2. Germline V gene sequence: CDR1 SGHRS, CDR2 YFSETQ. The CDR3 consists of 14 residues. The trim removed 4 bases at V and 4 bases at J, leaving 4 bases unmatched.

The rearrangement joins TRBV5-1 to TRBJ2-7; 9 positions match TRBD2. Trimming cost V 3 bases and J 3 bases; bases outside gene matches: 7. CDR1 is SGHRS, CDR2 YFSETQ, per germline. The CDR3 loop spans 15 amino acids. Here the CDR3 reads CASSSLGTSSYEQYF. The CDR3 DNA is TGCGCCAGCAGCTCCCTGGGGACTAGCAGCTACGAGCAGTACTTC.

The chain employs TRBV7-9 and TRBJ1-1; the D is unclear. V lost 6 bases to trimming and J lost 1 base, with 9 bases between them. The CDR3 is 13 residues long. The germline V gene has CDR1 SEHNR and CDR2 FQNEAQ (reference sequence). The CDR3, as DNA: TGTGCCAGCAGTAGCCTTTCGAACACTGAAGCTTTCTTT. Translating gives CASSSLSNTEAFF.